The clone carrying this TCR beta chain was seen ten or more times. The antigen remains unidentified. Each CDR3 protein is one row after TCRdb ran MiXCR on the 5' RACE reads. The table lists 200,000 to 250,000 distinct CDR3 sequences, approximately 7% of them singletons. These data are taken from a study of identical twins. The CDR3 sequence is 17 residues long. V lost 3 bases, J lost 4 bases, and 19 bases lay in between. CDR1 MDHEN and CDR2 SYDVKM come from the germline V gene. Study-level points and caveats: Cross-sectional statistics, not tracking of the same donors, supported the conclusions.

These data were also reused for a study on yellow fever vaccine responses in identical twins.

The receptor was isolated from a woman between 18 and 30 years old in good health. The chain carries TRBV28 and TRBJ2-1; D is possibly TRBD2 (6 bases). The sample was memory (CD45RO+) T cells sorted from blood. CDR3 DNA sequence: TGTGCCAGCAGTTTGGCGGGACTGAACTTGTTATACAATGAGCAGTTCTTC. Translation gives CASSLAGLNLLYNEQFF.